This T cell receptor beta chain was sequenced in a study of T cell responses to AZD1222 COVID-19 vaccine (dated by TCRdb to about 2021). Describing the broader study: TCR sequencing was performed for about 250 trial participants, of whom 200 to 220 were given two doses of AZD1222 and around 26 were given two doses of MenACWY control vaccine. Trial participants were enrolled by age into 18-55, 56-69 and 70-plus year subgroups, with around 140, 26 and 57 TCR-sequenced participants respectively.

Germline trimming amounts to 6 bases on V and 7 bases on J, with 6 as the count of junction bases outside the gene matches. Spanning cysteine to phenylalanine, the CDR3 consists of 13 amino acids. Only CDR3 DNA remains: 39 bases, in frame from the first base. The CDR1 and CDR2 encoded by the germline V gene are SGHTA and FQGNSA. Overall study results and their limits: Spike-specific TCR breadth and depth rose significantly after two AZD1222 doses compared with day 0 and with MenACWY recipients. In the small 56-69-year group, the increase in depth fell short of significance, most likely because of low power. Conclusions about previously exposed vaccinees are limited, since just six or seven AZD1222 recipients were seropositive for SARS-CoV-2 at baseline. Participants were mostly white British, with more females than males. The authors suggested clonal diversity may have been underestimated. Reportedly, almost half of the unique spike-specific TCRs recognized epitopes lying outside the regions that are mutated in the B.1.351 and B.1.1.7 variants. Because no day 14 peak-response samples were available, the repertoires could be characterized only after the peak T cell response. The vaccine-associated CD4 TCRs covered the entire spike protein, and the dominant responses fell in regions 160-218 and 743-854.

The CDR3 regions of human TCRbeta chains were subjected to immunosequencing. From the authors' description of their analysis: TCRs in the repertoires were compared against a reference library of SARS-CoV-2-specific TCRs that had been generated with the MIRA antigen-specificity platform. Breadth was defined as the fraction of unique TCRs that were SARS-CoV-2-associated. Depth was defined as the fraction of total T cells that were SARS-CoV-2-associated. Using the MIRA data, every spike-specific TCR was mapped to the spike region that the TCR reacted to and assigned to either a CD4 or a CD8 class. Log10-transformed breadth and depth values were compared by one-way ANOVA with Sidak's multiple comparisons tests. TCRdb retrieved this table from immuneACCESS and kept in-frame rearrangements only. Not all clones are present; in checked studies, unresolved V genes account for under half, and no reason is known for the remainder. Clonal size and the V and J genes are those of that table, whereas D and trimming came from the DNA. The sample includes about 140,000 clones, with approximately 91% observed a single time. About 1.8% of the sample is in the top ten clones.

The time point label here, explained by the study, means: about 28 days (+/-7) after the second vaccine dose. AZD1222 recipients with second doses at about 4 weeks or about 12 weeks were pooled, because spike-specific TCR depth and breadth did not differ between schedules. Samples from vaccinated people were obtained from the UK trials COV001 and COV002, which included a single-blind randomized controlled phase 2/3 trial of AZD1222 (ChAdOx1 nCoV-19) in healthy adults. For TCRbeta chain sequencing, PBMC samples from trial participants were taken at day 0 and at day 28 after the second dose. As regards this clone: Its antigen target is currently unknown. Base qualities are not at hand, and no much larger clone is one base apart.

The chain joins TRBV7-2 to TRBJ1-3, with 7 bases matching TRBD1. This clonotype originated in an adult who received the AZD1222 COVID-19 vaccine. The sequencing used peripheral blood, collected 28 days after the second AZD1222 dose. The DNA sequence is TGTGCCAGCAGGGGACCAGGGGGTAACACCATATATTTT. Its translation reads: CASRGPGGNTIYF.